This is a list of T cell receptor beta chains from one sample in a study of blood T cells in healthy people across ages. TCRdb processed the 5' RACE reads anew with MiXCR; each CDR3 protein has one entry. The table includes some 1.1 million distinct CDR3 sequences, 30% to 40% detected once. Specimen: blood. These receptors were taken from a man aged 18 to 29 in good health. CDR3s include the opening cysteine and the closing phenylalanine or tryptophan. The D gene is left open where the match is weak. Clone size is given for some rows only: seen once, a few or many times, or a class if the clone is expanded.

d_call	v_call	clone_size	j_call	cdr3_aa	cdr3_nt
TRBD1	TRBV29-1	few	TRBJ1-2	CSARQGAYYGYTF	TGCAGCGCCCGACAGGGGGCTTACTATGGCTACACCTTC
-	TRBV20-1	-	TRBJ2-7	CSARDALAYEQYF	TGCAGTGCTAGAGATGCCTTAGCCTACGAGCAGTACTTC
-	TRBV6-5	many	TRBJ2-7	CASSYSRELDYEQYF	TGTGCCAGCAGTTACTCGAGGGAGTTGGACTACGAGCAGTACTTC
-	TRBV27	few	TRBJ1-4	CASSLFGTTNEKLFF	TGTGCCAGCAGTTTATTCGGGACAACTAATGAAAAACTGTTTTTT
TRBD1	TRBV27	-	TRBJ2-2	CASSHPTRGQGRTGELFF	TGTGCCAGCAGTCACCCAACCCGCGGACAGGGGCGCACCGGGGAGCTGTTTTTT
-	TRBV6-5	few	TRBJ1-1	CATGNTEAFF	TGTGCCACAGGTAACACTGAAGCTTTCTTT
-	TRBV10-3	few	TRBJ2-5	CAISLTGLGEQYF	TGTGCCATCTCCCTAACAGGGCTGGGGGAGCAGTACTTC
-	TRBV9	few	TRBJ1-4	CASSRDFEKLFF	TGTGCCAGCAGCCGGGACTTCGAAAAACTGTTTTTT
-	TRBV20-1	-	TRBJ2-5	CSARGGSLTQYF	TGCAGTGCTAGAGGTGGCAGCCTGACCCAGTACTTC
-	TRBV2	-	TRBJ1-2	CATMGDIKGGYTF	TGTGCCACTATGGGGGACATTAAAGGAGGCTACACCTTC
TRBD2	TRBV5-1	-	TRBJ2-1	CASSFGLAGAPYNEQFF	TGCGCCAGCAGCTTCGGGCTAGCGGGTGCCCCCTACAATGAGCAGTTCTTC
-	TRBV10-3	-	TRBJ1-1	CAISESRPGQGDTEAFF	TGTGCCATCAGTGAGTCGAGGCCCGGGCAGGGAGACACTGAAGCTTTCTTT
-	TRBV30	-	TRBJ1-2	CAWSVRRGSYGYTF	TGTGCCTGGAGTGTCCGCAGGGGCAGCTATGGCTACACCTTC
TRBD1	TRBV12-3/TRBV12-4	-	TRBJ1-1	CASSPGGGRAFF	TGTGCCAGCAGCCCAGGGGGCGGTCGAGCTTTCTTT